These 8 T cell receptor beta chains came from one sample sequenced in a study of T-cell reconstitution after alpha-beta-depleted transplantation in children. A TCRbeta library incorporating unique molecular identifiers was prepared. TCRdb re-derived calls from the PCR reads in MiXCR, one entry per CDR3 protein. The repertoire holds roughly 670,000 distinct CDR3 sequences, with over 10% as singletons. The specimen was PBMCs, collected before TCRalphabeta/CD19-depleted stem cell transplant. The source is a girl aged 2 to 10 with congenital amegakaryocytic thrombocytopenia, due to receive a stem cell transplant.

In this sample, this clonotype turned up many times. The CDR3 loop is CSARAHSGSTYEQYF. The CDR3 DNA sequence: TGCAGTGCTAGAGCCCATAGCGGGAGTACCTACGAGCAGTACTTC. This chain uses TRBV20-1 with TRBJ2-7; TRBD2 matches at 9 bases. V shed 1 base and J 2 bases; nucleotides not matched to a gene: 6. The CDR3 sequence is 15 residues long. The germline V gene encodes CDR1 DFQATT and CDR2 SNEGSKA (reference sequence).

The chain recombines TRBV13 with TRBJ2-7; D is ambiguous. Germline CDR1 is PRHDT and CDR2 is FYEKMQ (reference sequence). V was trimmed by 5 bases and J by 0 bases, leaving 11 bases between them. There are 14 residues in the CDR3. The CDR3 nucleotides are TGTGCCAGCAGCCGGTACAGCCACTCCTACGAGCAGTACTTC. It yields the protein CASSRYSHSYEQYF.

This clonotype was seen many times. The V call is TRBV5-6, the J call TRBJ2-1; no clear D. This CDR3 region has 14 residues. V was clipped by 4 bases and J by 0 bases, with 8 bases between them. The germline V gene encodes CDR1 SGHDT and CDR2 YYEEEE. This CDR3 reads CASSPTPSYNEQFF. The CDR3 bases are TGTGCCAGCAGCCCTACTCCCTCCTACAATGAGCAGTTCTTC.

This clonotype came up a few times. The chain carries TRBV28 and TRBJ2-1; 8 nucleotides line up with TRBD2. CDR1 and CDR2 from the germline V gene are MDHEN and SYDVKM. This CDR3 comprises 17 residues. V dropped 5 bases and J dropped 3; count of bases not matched to a gene: 12. The CDR3 DNA reads as TGTGCCAGCAGTCCGCCCCGTCAGCGGGAGATCTACAATGAGCAGTTCTTC. Amino acids: CASSPPRQREIYNEQFF. Filled out from reference TRBV28 and TRBJ2-1, the complete variable domain reads DVKVTQSSRYLVKRTGEKVFLECVQDMDHENMFWYRQDPGLGLRLIYFSYDVKMKEKGDIPEGYSVSREKKERFSLILESASTNQTSMYLCASSPPRQREIYNEQFFGPGTRLTVL.

In its sample, this clonotype was seen many times. The J gene is TRBJ2-7, the V gene TRBV15, with TRBD2 matching 12 bases. V was pared by 3 bases and J by 5 bases, with 2 bases of the junction left unmatched. This CDR3 has 14 residues. Per the germline V gene, CDR1 is LNHNV and CDR2 is YYDKDF (reference sequence). DNA of the CDR3: TGTGCCACCAGCAGCCGACTAGCGGGAGACGAGCAGTACTTC. Protein: CATSSRLAGDEQYF.

This clonotype was found many times. The chain recombines TRBV5-1 with TRBJ2-7; possibly TRBD2 for D (6 bases). The germline gives CDR1 SGHRS, CDR2 YFSETQ. The CDR3 is made up of 12 amino acids. Trimming took off 4 bases at V and 3 bases at J, with 8 bases between the two ends. CDR3 in amino acids: CASSAGSYEQYF. CDR3 nucleotide sequence: TGCGCCAGCAGCGCCGGGAGCTACGAGCAGTACTTC.

This clonotype has only a few counts. The chain has TRBV9 and TRBJ2-6; D remains unclear. Germline CDR1 is SGDLS and CDR2 is YYNGEE. The CDR3 sequence is 15 residues long. V lost 0 bases and J lost 3, with 7 bases in between. The CDR3 spells CASSVVPSGANVLTF. The CDR3 DNA reads TGTGCCAGCAGCGTAGTCCCCAGTGGGGCCAACGTCCTGACTTTC.

The chain employs TRBV12-3 or TRBV12-4 and TRBJ2-2; maybe TRBD1 (5 bases). Trimming took off 5 bases at V and 0 bases at J, with 10 bases between the two ends. The CDR3 is 15 residues long. The CDR3 protein is CASSKDSANTGELFF. The CDR3 nucleotides read TGTGCCAGCAGTAAAGACAGCGCGAACACCGGGGAGCTGTTTTTT.